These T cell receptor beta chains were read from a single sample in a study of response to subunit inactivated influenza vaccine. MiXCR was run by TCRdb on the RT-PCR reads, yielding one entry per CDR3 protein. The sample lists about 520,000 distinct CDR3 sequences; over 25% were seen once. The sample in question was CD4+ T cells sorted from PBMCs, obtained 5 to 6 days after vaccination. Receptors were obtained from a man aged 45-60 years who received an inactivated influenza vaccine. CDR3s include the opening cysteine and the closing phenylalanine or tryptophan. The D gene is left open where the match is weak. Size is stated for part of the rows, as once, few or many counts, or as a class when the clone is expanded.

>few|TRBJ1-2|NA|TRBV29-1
TGCAGCGTTACAGGGAGGGCCAACTATGGCTACACCTTC
CSVTGRANYGYTF
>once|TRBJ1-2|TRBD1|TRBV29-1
TGCAGCGTCACCGGGACAGGGGACCCTCGGGGCTACACCTTC
CSVTGTGDPRGYTF
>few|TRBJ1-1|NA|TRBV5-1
TGCGCCAGCAGTCGCGGCTGGGACACTGAAGCTTTCTTT
CASSRGWDTEAFF
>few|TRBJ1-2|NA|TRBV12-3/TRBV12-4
TGTGCCAGCAGTTTGGCACCCGATGGCTACACCTTC
CASSLAPDGYTF
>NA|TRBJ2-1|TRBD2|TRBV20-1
TGCAGTGCCCCTAGCGGGGGGACCACCTCCTACAATGAGCAGTTCTTC
CSAPSGGTTSYNEQFF
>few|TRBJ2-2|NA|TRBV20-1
TGCAGTGCCCGAGCTGTACAAAAGGCCGGGGAGCTGTTTTTT
CSARAVQKAGELFF
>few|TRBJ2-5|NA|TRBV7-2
TGTGCCAGCAGCCCCCCCAATCTATGGACCCAGTACTTC
CASSPPNLWTQYF
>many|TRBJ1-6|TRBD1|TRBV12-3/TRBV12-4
TGTGCCAGCAGTTTACAGGGGGGAGGCTCACCCCTCCACTTT
CASSLQGGGSPLHF
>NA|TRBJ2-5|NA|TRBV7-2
TGTGCCAGCAGCACAAGCGGGTGGGAGACCCAGTACTTC
CASSTSGWETQYF
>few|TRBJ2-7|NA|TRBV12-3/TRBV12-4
TGTGCCAGCAGTTTTAGGGGGGCGGCCGGGTACGAGCAGTACTTC
CASSFRGAAGYEQYF
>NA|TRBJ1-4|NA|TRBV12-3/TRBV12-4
TGTGCCAGCAGGGCCACTAATGAAAAACTGTTTTTT
CASRATNEKLFF
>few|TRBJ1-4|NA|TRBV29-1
TGCAGCGTTGGAGGGCAGGGCTCTAATGAAAAACTGTTTTTT
CSVGGQGSNEKLFF
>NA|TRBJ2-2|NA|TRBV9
TGTGCCAGCAGACAGGGAACCACCGGGGAGCTGTTTTTT
CASRQGTTGELFF
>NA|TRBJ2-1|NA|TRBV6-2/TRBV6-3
TGTGCCAGCACCACATACAATGAGCAGTTCTTC
CASTTYNEQFF
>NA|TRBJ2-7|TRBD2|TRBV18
TGTGCCAGCTCATCGGGCTTGGGACAGACTAGCGGGAACTACGAGCAGTACTTC
CASSSGLGQTSGNYEQYF
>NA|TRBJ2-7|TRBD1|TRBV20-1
TGCAGTGCTAGGGAAGGGACAGGGATGGCGTACGAGCAGTACTTC
CSAREGTGMAYEQYF
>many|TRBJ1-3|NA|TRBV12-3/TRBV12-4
TGTGCCAGCAGTTTATCCAGCTCTGGAAACACCATATATTTT
CASSLSSSGNTIYF
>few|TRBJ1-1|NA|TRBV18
TGTGCCAGCTCACCAAAGAACATGAACACTGAAGCTTTCTTT
CASSPKNMNTEAFF
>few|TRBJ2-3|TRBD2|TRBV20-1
TGCAGTGCTTCTGAGCGGGAGCGGGCAGATACGCAGTATTTT
CSASERERADTQYF
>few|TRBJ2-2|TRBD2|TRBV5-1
TGCGCCAGCAGCTTTTCAGCGGGAATGAGAACCGGGGAGCTGTTTTTT
CASSFSAGMRTGELFF
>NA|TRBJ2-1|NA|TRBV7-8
TGTGCCAGCAGTTCCAACAATGAGCAGTTCTTC
CASSSNNEQFF
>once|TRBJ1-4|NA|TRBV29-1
TGCAGCGCCTGGGTGGGCGTAGGCGAAAAACTGTTTTTT
CSAWVGVGEKLFF
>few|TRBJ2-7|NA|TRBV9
TGTGCCAGCAGCGTAGACATAAGCTCCTACGAGCAGTACTTC
CASSVDISSYEQYF
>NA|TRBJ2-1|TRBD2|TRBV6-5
TGTGCCAGCAGTTCCGGGGCGGGAGGCCTCGGGAATGAGCAGTTCTTC
CASSSGAGGLGNEQFF
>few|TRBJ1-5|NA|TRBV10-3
TGTGCCATCAGTCGGGACACCGATCAGCCCCAGCATTTT
CAISRDTDQPQHF
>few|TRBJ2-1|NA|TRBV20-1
TGCAGTGCCCCCCCGGGGACACTTGCGGCGAATGAGCAGTTCTTC
CSAPPGTLAANEQFF
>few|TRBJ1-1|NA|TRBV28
TGTGCCAGCAGTTTTATTGTACTCGGGGGCAAGACTGAAGCTTTCTTT
CASSFIVLGGKTEAFF
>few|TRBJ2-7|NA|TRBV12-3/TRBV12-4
TGTGCCAGCAGTTCTAACTCCCCCGCGTTAAGGCAGTACTTC
CASSSNSPALRQYF
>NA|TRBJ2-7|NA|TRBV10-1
TGCGCCAGCAGCGACGGTATACTCGGGACCTACGAGCAGTACTTC
CASSDGILGTYEQYF
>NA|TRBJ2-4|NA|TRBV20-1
TGCAGTGCTAGAGATGGCAGGGGTGCCAACATTCAGTACTTC
CSARDGRGANIQYF
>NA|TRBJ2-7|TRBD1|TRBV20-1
TGCAGTGCTCGTAGCCGGGACAGGGACTCCTACGAGCAGTACTTC
CSARSRDRDSYEQYF
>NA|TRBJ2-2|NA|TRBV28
TGTGCCAGCAGTTTGGCGGGCCTAGCAGCAGGAAGGCTGTTTTTT
CASSLAGLAAGRLFF
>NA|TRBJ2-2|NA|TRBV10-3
TGTGCCATCACCGGGACTCAGAACACCGGGGAGCTGTTTTTT
CAITGTQNTGELFF
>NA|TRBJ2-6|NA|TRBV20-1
TGCAGTGCTAGAGATGCTAGGCCTTTGGCTGGGGCCAACGTCCTGACTTTC
CSARDARPLAGANVLTF
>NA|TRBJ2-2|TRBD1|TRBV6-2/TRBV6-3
TGTGCCAGCAGTTATACCCAGGGGGCATGGACCGGGGAGCTGTTTTTT
CASSYTQGAWTGELFF
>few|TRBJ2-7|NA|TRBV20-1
TGCAGTGCTAGAGACGCGGGGCCCGTCACGGTCTACGAGCAGTACTTC
CSARDAGPVTVYEQYF
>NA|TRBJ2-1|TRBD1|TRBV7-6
TGTGCCAGCAGCTTAGGACAGGGTAGGCTCAATGAGCAGTTCTTC
CASSLGQGRLNEQFF
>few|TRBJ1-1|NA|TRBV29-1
TGCAGCGTTGCGGTTGGGAACACTGAAGCTTTCTTT
CSVAVGNTEAFF
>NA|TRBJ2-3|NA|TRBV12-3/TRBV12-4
TGTGCCAGCAGCGGAAGCGAAACAGATACGCAGTATTTT
CASSGSETDTQYF
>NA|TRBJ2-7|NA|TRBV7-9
TGTGCCAGCAGCTTAGCCGCTGGGGGGCTCTCCTACGAGCAGTACTTC
CASSLAAGGLSYEQYF